These 19 T cell receptor beta chains share one sample of origin, sequenced in a study of molecular identifiers for immune sequencing clone quantification. TCRdb reprocessed the PCR reads via MiXCR and lists one record per CDR3 protein. The data show roughly 320,000 distinct CDR3 sequences, about 23% seen once. Sequenced material: naive CD8+ T cells from blood, with Jurkat cell RNA spiked in. Subset: FACS-sorted CD8+CD4-CCR7+CD45RA+ naive T cells. Every receptor here comes from a human donor in good health. Some libraries in this study had Jurkat cell RNA spiked in.

The genes are TRBV4-1 and TRBJ2-1, with a weak D call TRBD2 (7 bases). Germline CDR1 MGHRA, CDR2 YSYEKL. CDR3 length: 15 residues. V dropped 1 base and J dropped 8 bases, with 15 bases sitting between them. In DNA, the CDR3 is TGCGCCAGCAGCCAAGTCTCCAGGGAGGGGGATGAGCAGTTCTTC. It codes for CASSQVSREGDEQFF.

The chain joins TRBV11-2 to TRBJ1-5; the D gene is possibly TRBD1 (5 bases). The germline V gene has CDR1 SGHAT and CDR2 FQNNGV. The CDR3 contains 14 residues. Trimming took 6 bases from V and 3 from J, leaving 12 bases between them. DNA for the CDR3: TGTGCCAGCAGTACGACAGCAACCAATCAGCCCCAGCATTTT. This translates into CASSTTATNQPQHF.

The chain carries TRBV28 and TRBJ1-5; D gene unclear. This CDR3 is built from 15 residues. The V end was cut by 8 bases, the J end by 2 bases, with 16 bases between. Germline lookup yields CDR1 MDHEN and CDR2 SYDVKM. The CDR3 region is CASVRSSRGNQPQHF. In nucleotides, the CDR3 is TGTGCCAGCGTCAGGTCCAGTCGGGGCAATCAGCCCCAGCATTTT.

This clonotype has just a few counts. A much larger clone differs by one base, so this may be a read error. This chain joins TRBV5-1 and TRBJ2-7; 8 nucleotides agree with TRBD1. The germline gives CDR1 SGHRS, CDR2 YFSETQ. The CDR3 is 14 amino acids. The CDR3 coding sequence is TGCGCCAGCAGCTCCGGACAGGGTAGTGACGAGCCGTACTTC. Its protein is CASSSGQGSDEPYF.

This clonotype was seen a few times. The gene calls are TRBV12-3 or TRBV12-4 and TRBJ1-1, with 9 bases lining up with TRBD1. Trimming removed 5 bases from V and 5 bases from J; junction bases left unmatched: 9. The CDR3 covers 15 residues. This CDR3 reads CASSPSGQGATEAFF. The DNA of the CDR3 is TGTGCCAGCAGTCCTTCGGGACAGGGCGCTACTGAAGCTTTCTTT.

This clonotype was detected only a few times. The chain links TRBV30 to TRBJ2-7, with a possible D match to TRBD1 (6 bases). CDR1 is GTSNPN, CDR2 SVGIG, per germline (reference sequence). Trimming took off 4 bases at V and 3 bases at J, with 13 bases between the two ends. This CDR3 is built from 13 residues. Here the CDR3 reads CAWTREGVYEQYF. As DNA, the CDR3 is TGTGCCTGGACGCGCGAGGGGGTCTACGAGCAGTACTTC.

The chain is built from TRBV28 and TRBJ2-1; 7 bases match TRBD1. This CDR3 has 19 amino acids. Trimming cost V 5 bases and J 0 bases; bases outside gene matches: 16. Germline CDR1 and CDR2: MDHEN and SYDVKM. Written as DNA, the CDR3 is TGTGCCAGCAGTAACCGGGACAGACTCATATTAAGCTCCTACAATGAGCAGTTCTTC. As protein: CASSNRDRLILSSYNEQFF.

This clonotype has a count of ten or more. This rearrangement joins TRBV12-3 or TRBV12-4 to TRBJ2-2; D is undetermined. V was pared by 1 base and J by 6 bases, with 3 bases between. The CDR3 totals 12 residues. CDR3 DNA sequence: TGTGCCAGCAGTTTAGGGGCCGGGGAGCTGTTTTTT. Translated, it gives CASSLGAGELFF.

This clonotype was observed a few times. The chain has TRBV4-1 and TRBJ2-3, with D uncertain. The V end lost 1 base, the J end lost 2 bases, and 10 bases lay between the germline ends. Germline loops: CDR1 MGHRA, CDR2 YSYEKL. The CDR3 contains 15 residues. CDR3 region: CASSQGDFHTDTQYF. DNA of the CDR3: TGCGCCAGCAGCCAAGGAGACTTTCACACAGATACGCAGTATTTT.

This CDR3 is CSAGQGYNQPQHF. The DNA of the CDR3 is TGCAGCGCAGGACAGGGTTACAATCAGCCCCAGCATTTT. This rearrangement joins TRBV29-1 to TRBJ1-5; 8 bases fit TRBD1. V shed 7 bases, J shed 3 bases, and the junction held 5 bases outside the gene matches. The CDR3 has 13 amino acids. CDR1 SQVTM and CDR2 ANQGSEA come from the germline V gene.

In its sample, this clonotype was seen many times. The chain employs TRBV14 and TRBJ2-7; no definite D call. The CDR3 covers 12 residues. Germline V gene lookup returns CDR1 SGHDN and CDR2 FVKESK. Trimming shortened V by 3 bases and J by 6 bases, and 9 bases separated the two germline ends. CDR3 protein: CASSQKPSEQYF. For the CDR3, the DNA is TGTGCCAGCAGCCAGAAGCCCTCCGAGCAGTACTTC.

This clonotype was observed many times. J is TRBJ2-4 and V is TRBV7-9, with 8 positions matching TRBD2. The V segment lost 3 bases and the J segment 12 bases; nucleotides outside the gene matches: 1. Germline values: CDR1 SEHNR, CDR2 FQNEAQ (reference sequence). The CDR3 length is 11 residues. The CDR3 nucleotides read TGTGCCAGCAGCTTGAGCGGGGGTCAGTACTTC. This codes for CASSLSGGQYF.

The V gene is TRBV11-2, the J gene TRBJ2-1; 7 nucleotides line up with TRBD2. The V gene end was trimmed by 5 bases and the J gene end by 0 bases; junction bases not matched to a gene: 7. CDR3 length: 16 amino acids. Germline CDR1 is SGHAT and CDR2 is FQNNGV. For the CDR3, the DNA is TGTGCCAGCAGCATCTCAGCGGGGAGCTCCTACAATGAGCAGTTCTTC. Its protein is CASSISAGSSYNEQFF.

This clonotype was seen a handful of times. The chain carries TRBV19 and TRBJ1-5; D uncertain. There are 14 residues in the CDR3. V was pared by 3 bases and J by 9 bases, with 15 bases between. Germline-derived CDR1 and CDR2 are LNHDA and SQIVND (reference sequence). The CDR3 region has the DNA TGTGCCAGTAGTATCTCGAGTGGAGCGGCGCCCCAGCATTTT. It codes for CASSISSGAAPQHF.

The V and J genes are TRBV28 and TRBJ2-1; 8 nucleotides agree with TRBD2. This CDR3 is built from 16 residues. Germline trimming cut 6 bases from V and 8 bases from J; bases unmatched to any gene: 15. From germline, CDR1 is MDHEN and CDR2 SYDVKM. The CDR3 DNA is TGTGCCAGCAGCTCTAGCGGGTACTCCCTAGTGGATGAGCAGTTCTTC. It codes for CASSSSGYSLVDEQFF.

There are many counts of this clonotype. The J gene is TRBJ1-5, the V gene TRBV5-5; TRBD1 aligns across 9 bases. Germline V CDR1 and CDR2: SGHKS, YYEKEE (reference sequence). Trimming removed 4 bases from V and 4 bases from J; junction bases left unmatched: 6. This CDR3 has 15 residues. The CDR3 loop is CASSGGQGGNQPQHF. For the CDR3, the DNA is TGTGCCAGCAGCGGGGGACAGGGCGGGAATCAGCCCCAGCATTTT.

This clonotype was counted many times. The V and J genes are TRBV6-5 and TRBJ2-7; TRBD2 matches 12 bases. Trimming removed 5 bases from V and 4 bases from J; junction bases left unmatched: 0. The CDR3 runs to 13 residues. CDR1 and CDR2 (germline): MNHEY, SVGAGI. The CDR3 reads CASSGTSGYEQYF. CDR3 coding DNA: TGTGCCAGCAGTGGGACTAGCGGGTACGAGCAGTACTTC.

Turning to this clonotype: Compared with germline, one end of the junction differs, possibly owing to a read error. V and J are TRBV7-9 and TRBJ1-1, with 10 bases lining up with TRBD1. CDR3 size: 17 residues. Germline V gives CDR1 SEHNR, CDR2 FQNEAQ (reference sequence). CDR3 DNA: TGTGCCAGCAGCTCTCCCCGACAGGGGGCCTGGAACACTGCAGCTTTCTTT. Its translation is CASSSPRQGAWNTAAFF. The variable domain in full, with the rest retrieved from reference TRBV7-9 and TRBJ1-1, is DTGVSQNPRHKITKRGQNVTFRCDPISEHNRLYWYRQTLGQGPEFLTYFQNEAQLEKSRLLSDRFSAERPKGSFSTLEIQRTEQGDSAMYLCASSSPRQGAWNTAAFFGQGTRLTVV.

About this clonotype itself: This may be a read error: a much more frequent sequence differs by one nucleotide. The chain uses TRBV29-1 and TRBJ2-7, with D possibly TRBD1 on 6 matching bases. CDR1 SQVTM and CDR2 ANQGSEA come from the germline V gene. The CDR3 loop spans 12 amino acids. V lost 4 bases and J 9 bases, leaving 16 bases between the germline ends. The CDR3 reads CSVVWQGNAQYF. CDR3 DNA: TGCAGCGTTGTATGGCAGGGGAACGCGCAGTACTTC.